This record concerns one T cell receptor beta chain sequence. Its antigen is unidentified. Libraries were prepared by immunoSEQ multiplex PCR; TCRdb keeps only in-frame clonotypes and omits some of them. Of roughly 100,000 clones listed, 80% to 90% are singletons. This specimen comes from a study of T cell responses to AZD1222 COVID-19 vaccine. The wider study: The analysis combined second doses at about 4 or about 12 weeks. Study conclusions and caveats: Epitopes outside B.1.351 and B.1.1.7 mutated regions reportedly drew nearly half of spike TCRs. White British donors predominated, females outnumbered males, and clonal diversity was possibly underestimated. Seropositive status at baseline applied to only five to seven AZD1222 recipients.

Germline V lookup: CDR1 SGHDN, CDR2 FVKESK. V was pared by 6 bases and J by 0 bases, with 12 bases between. The CDR3 runs 15 residues. The chain carries TRBV14 and TRBJ2-1; the D is unclear. This receptor was identified in an adult in good health. Sequenced material: peripheral blood, taken on day 0 of AZD1222 vaccination. The CDR3 nucleotides read TGTGCCAGCAGGCCTTACAGCTTCTCCTACAATGAGCAGTTCTTC. Its translation is CASRPYSFSYNEQFF. Full variable domain (rest looked up from reference TRBV14 and TRBJ2-1): EAGVTQFPSHSVIEKGQTVTLRCDPISGHDNLYWYRRVMGKEIKFLLHFVKESKQDESGMPNNRFLAERTGGTYSTLKVQPAELEDSGVYFCASRPYSFSYNEQFFGPGTRLTVL.